Only a few counts were recorded for the clone carrying this T cell receptor (beta chain). Its antigen is not known. The data stem from a study of T-cell memory formation after mild COVID-19. Study-wide results and caveats: A second wave of clones peaked on day 37, and their SARS-CoV-2 specificity went unconfirmed.

TCRdb used MiXCR to reprocess the 5' RACE reads, holding one entry per CDR3 protein. This sample has 550,000 to 600,000 distinct CDR3 sequences; less than 25% occur once, and the top ten carry around 8.4%. In germline, CDR1 is SGDLS, CDR2 YYNGEE. J lost 5 bases, V lost 4 bases, and 11 bases had no gene match. CDR3 length: 16 amino acids. The chain couples TRBV9 to TRBJ2-5; TRBD2 aligns across 10 bases. The TCR comes from an adult woman who had mild COVID-19 (a few samples of this study predate the infection). Cell type and time point are not known. Material for sequencing was PBMCs or a T cell subset sorted from them (not recorded which). The CDR3 loop is CASSISGRASGETQYF. The CDR3 coding sequence is TGTGCCAGCAGCATCAGCGGGAGGGCCTCTGGGGAGACCCAGTACTTC. Full variable domain (outside the CDR3, taken from reference TRBV9 and TRBJ2-5): DSGVTQTPKHLITATGQRVTLRCSPRSGDLSVYWYQQSLDQGLQFLIQYYNGEERAKGNILERFSAQQFPDLHSELNLSSLELGDSALYFCASSISGRASGETQYFGPGTRLLVL.